These T cell receptor beta chains were read from a single sample in a study of cytomegalovirus exposure and HLA in healthy donors. Assay used: immunoSEQ multiplex PCR; TCRdb lists only in-frame clones, some missing. Of 100,000 or so clones listed, 79% are singletons. Sequencing was carried out using PBMCs. Receptors originate from a female donor in good health and CMV-seropositive. Each CDR3 is given with its conserved first and last residue. The D gene is left open where the match is weak. Size values are once, few and many counts, or a class for expanded clones, and some rows have none.

j_call d_call v_call clone_size cdr3_aa cdr3_nt
TRBJ1-4 TRBD1 TRBV6-1 . CASSTDRGTEKLFF TGTGCCAGCAGTACCGACAGGGGAACTGAAAAACTGTTTTTT
TRBJ2-2 . TRBV29-1 . CSVGGVGGRNTGELFF TGCAGCGTTGGGGGTGTGGGGGGAAGGAACACCGGGGAGCTGTTTTTT
TRBJ2-2 . TRBV15 . CATSRDRGGLNTGELFF TGTGCCACCAGCAGAGATAGGGGCGGCCTGAACACCGGGGAGCTGTTTTTT
TRBJ1-2 TRBD1 TRBV6-5 . CASRPGQDYGYTF TGTGCCAGCAGACCGGGACAGGACTATGGCTACACCTTC
TRBJ1-6 TRBD1 TRBV25-1 once CASSPQGASSPLHF TGTGCCAGCAGCCCGCAGGGGGCCAGTTCACCCCTCCACTTT
TRBJ2-6 TRBD1 TRBV29-1 few CSVTQGESSGANGLTF TGCAGCGTCACACAGGGGGAGAGCTCTGGGGCCAACGGCCTGACTTTC
TRBJ1-1 . TRBV4-1 . CASYPNRATGTEAFF TGCGCCAGCTATCCGAACAGAGCAACAGGGACTGAAGCTTTCTTT
TRBJ2-3 . TRBV10-3 once CAIRSTGWTDTQYF TGTGCCATCAGGTCAACAGGGTGGACAGATACGCAGTATTTT
TRBJ2-7 . TRBV14 . CASSSSQDDIYEQYF TGTGCCAGCAGCTCATCACAGGACGACATCTACGAGCAGTACTTC
TRBJ1-2 TRBD1 TRBV10-3 . CAISESVRGYGYTF TGTGCCATCAGTGAGTCGGTCAGGGGGTATGGCTACACCTTC
TRBJ1-2 TRBD1 TRBV6-1 few CASSEALTGMGYTF TGTGCCAGCAGTGAAGCCCTGACAGGGATGGGCTACACCTTC
TRBJ2-3 . TRBV18 . CASSPSPTDTQYF TGTGCCAGCTCACCTAGTCCCACAGATACGCAGTATTTT
TRBJ1-4 . TRBV5-4 . CASSPAFGRGRSNEKLFF TGTGCCAGCAGCCCAGCCTTCGGGAGGGGGAGGTCTAATGAAAAACTGTTTTTT
TRBJ2-7 TRBD1 TRBV7-2 . CASSRIPGQRKETYEQYF TGTGCCAGCAGCCGAATTCCGGGACAGAGAAAGGAAACCTACGAGCAGTACTTC
TRBJ2-7 . TRBV7-9 . CASSSIYEQYF TGTGCCAGCAGCTCCATCTACGAGCAGTACTTC
TRBJ1-2 . TRBV18 few CASSPTISDIYGYTF TGTGCCAGCTCACCTACCATTTCGGACATTTATGGCTACACCTTC
TRBJ2-3 TRBD2 TRBV11-2 . CASSSRTGGMFRGTDTQYF TGTGCCAGCAGCTCCCGCACGGGGGGGATGTTTCGGGGCACAGATACGCAGTATTTT
TRBJ2-5 TRBD1 TRBV7-2 . CASSWTGGALETQYF TGTGCCAGCAGCTGGACAGGGGGCGCGTTGGAGACCCAGTACTTC
TRBJ1-6 . TRBV5-4 . CASSLGGHDLTPLHF TGTGCCAGCAGCTTAGGAGGGCACGACCTTACCCCCCTCCACTTT
TRBJ1-1 . TRBV30 . CAWSDTGSTEAFF TGTGCCTGGAGCGATACAGGGTCCACTGAAGCTTTCTTT
TRBJ2-6 . TRBV7-9 . CASSLAQGTGANVLTF TGTGCCAGCAGCTTAGCTCAGGGGACTGGGGCCAACGTCCTGACTTTC